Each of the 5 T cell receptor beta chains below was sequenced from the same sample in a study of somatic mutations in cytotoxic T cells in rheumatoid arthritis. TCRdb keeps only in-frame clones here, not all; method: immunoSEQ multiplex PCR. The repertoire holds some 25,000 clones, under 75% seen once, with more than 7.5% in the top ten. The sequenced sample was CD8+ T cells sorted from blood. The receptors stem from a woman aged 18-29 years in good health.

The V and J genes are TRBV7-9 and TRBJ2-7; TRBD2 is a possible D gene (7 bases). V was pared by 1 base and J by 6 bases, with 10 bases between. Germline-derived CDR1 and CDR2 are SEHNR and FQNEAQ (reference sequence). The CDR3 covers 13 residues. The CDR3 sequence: CASSLGGGGEQYF. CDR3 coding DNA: TGTGCCAGCAGCTTAGGAGGGGGGGGCGAGCAGTACTTC.

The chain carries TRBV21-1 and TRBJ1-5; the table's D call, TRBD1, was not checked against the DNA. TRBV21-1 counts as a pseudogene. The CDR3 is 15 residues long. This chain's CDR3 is CASSPSDRGPQPQHF. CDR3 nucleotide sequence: TGTGCCAGCAGCCCGTCGGACAGGGGGCCTCAGCCCCAGCATTTT.

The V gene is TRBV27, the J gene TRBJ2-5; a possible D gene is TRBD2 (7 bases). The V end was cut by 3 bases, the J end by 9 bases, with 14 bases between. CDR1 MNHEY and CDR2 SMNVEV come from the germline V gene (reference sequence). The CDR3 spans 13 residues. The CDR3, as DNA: TGTGCCAGCAGTTTCCGAGGGGGGGGTGCCCAGTACTTC. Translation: CASSFRGGGAQYF.

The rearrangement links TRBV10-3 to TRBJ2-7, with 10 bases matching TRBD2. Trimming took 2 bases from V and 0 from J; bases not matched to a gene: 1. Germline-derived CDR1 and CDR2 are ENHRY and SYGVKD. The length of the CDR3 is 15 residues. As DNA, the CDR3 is TGTGCCATCAGTGAGGGACTAGCGGCCTCCTACGAGCAGTACTTC. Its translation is CAISEGLAASYEQYF.

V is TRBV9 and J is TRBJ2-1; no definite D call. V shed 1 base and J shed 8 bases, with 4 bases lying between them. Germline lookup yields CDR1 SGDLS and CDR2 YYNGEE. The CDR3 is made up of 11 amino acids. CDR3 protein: CASSVLDEQFF. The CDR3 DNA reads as TGTGCCAGCAGCGTACTCGATGAGCAGTTCTTC.